This T cell receptor beta chain was identified in a study of cytomegalovirus exposure and HLA in healthy donors. The PCR was carried out with 60 Vbeta primers and 13 Jbeta primers. Only in-frame clones appear in the TCRdb table, and some are missing; sequencing was by immunoSEQ multiplex PCR. This sample contains 70,000 or so clones. Note on this clone: The target antigen is unknown.

The germline V gene has CDR1 MNHEY and CDR2 SVGAGI. The V and J ends lost 5 bases and 8 bases, in that order; junction bases with no gene match: 2. CDR3 length equals 12 residues. Points from the study as a whole: There were several of the most significant clusters that appeared linked to common viral pathogens in a later analysis. Using a false discovery rate of 0.05, a later analysis showed that 15,000 to 20,000 TCR beta sequences were associated with HLA alleles.

The receptor was derived from a female donor in good health and CMV-seropositive. J is TRBJ1-2 and V is TRBV6-5; 10 bases are shared with TRBD1. The sequenced sample was PBMCs. CDR3 sequence (DNA): TGTGCCAGCAGTGGGGACAGGGGAGGCTACACCTTC. This sequence encodes CASSGDRGGYTF.